The T cell receptor beta chain under discussion was sequenced for a study of blood T cells in healthy people across ages. Only a few counts were recorded for this clonotype. The CDR3 sequence is 13 residues long. Germline CDR1 MNHEY, CDR2 SMNVEV (reference sequence). Then a second PCR, running about 6 to 12 cycles, was carried out with a sample-barcoded 5' primer and a J-beta primer mix. TCRdb re-called the 5' RACE reads with MiXCR, one entry per CDR3 protein. The sample holds about 1 million distinct CDR3 sequences, roughly a quarter seen once. Each donor was a healthy Caucasian individual from Russia, aged roughly 6 to 95. The data also belong to a second study, concerning T cells of mothers and their children. That study reports: In the second PCR, M1S primer introduced barcodes and 2-4 random bases. It was related mother-child pairs that showed slightly higher overlap than unrelated pairs, without reaching significance. At a sensitivity of about 100 clones per million clonotypes, no persistent microchimeric T cell clones appeared.

The chain carries TRBV27 and TRBJ2-5; 7 nucleotides align to TRBD2. Gene TRBJ2-1 matches the end of the DNA better, so the J call may be wrong. The sequencing sample was made of blood. This receptor was taken from a girl aged 2 to 9 in good health. The CDR3 loop is CASSTSAYNEQFF. The CDR3 DNA is TGTGCCAGCAGTACTAGCGCCTACAATGAGCAGTTCTTC.